A selection of T cell receptor beta chains follows, all from one sample in a study of control samples from healthy donors and cancer patients. Only in-frame clones appear in the TCRdb table, and some are missing; sequencing was by immunoSEQ multiplex PCR. Among roughly 190,000 clones listed, over 80% were seen once. Source material: blood. The receptor set was obtained from a man younger than 40 in good health. CDR3s leave out the opening cysteine and the closing phenylalanine or tryptophan.

V gene | CDR3 protein
TRBV5-1 | ASSSLTGGINEKLF
TRBV3-1/TRBV3-2 | ASQKYNEQF
TRBV18 | ASSPPSGANVLT
TRBV5-1 | ASSLAIGQGFTEAF
TRBV19 | ASSTWLATEAF
TRBV27 | ASSAQSDTQY
TRBV12-3/TRBV12-4 | ASSLGRAYGYT
TRBV2 | ASRSLQGVNEQF
TRBV21-1 | ASSNWTGNMNTEAF
TRBV27 | ASRYTGTRGTFPLH
TRBV7-9 | ASSLRWGRSGANVLT
TRBV15 | ATRGRTGVSYNEQF
TRBV4-2 | ASSPRLAGGSTGELF
TRBV5-5 | ASSLELSRQGAAYEQY
TRBV3-1/TRBV3-2 | ASSRTGGTEAF
TRBV7-3 | ASSFNAPGTSGGNTGELF
TRBV21-1 | ASSKYGTGGSEKLF
TRBV18 | ASSPSRELF
TRBV12-3/TRBV12-4 | ASSLIPGHGYT
TRBV12-5 | ASGKWTDQPQH
TRBV5-1 | ASSWDRGTYEQY
TRBV5-8 | ASSLGPPRNTEAF
TRBV19 | ASRDRVAKGYT
TRBV2 | ASAGGLGNEQF
TRBV6-2/TRBV6-3 | ASSLDSFNEKLF
TRBV5-6 | ASTPWGGRAEAF
TRBV27 | ASSFDRLNTGELF
TRBV29-1 | SFVPGPGALEQF
TRBV11-2 | ASSFRLGGGGYT
TRBV4-1 | ASSLGQGSLGEQY
TRBV3-1/TRBV3-2 | ASSQEQRSYNEQF
TRBV21-1 | ASSTRGSGTDTQY
TRBV3-1/TRBV3-2 | ASSQGPGGADEQY
TRBV2 | ASSVQGALREKLF
TRBV21-1 | ASSTLYQPTGVGLSNQPQH
TRBV19 | ASSIGWAQETQY
TRBV7-3 | ASSQSPGGGYEQY
TRBV9 | ASSVGAYNEQF
TRBV12-3/TRBV12-4 | ASSWTGTGPQY
TRBV6-6 | ASSLTGGNEKLF
TRBV15 | ATSTYKKPEAAEQF
TRBV6-5 | ASSLDGVYGYT
TRBV21-1 | ASSRKRGTTDTQY
TRBV12-5 | AGGTGSGAPLH
TRBV27 | ASSGLAGTGELF
TRBV2 | AAGQGIAF
TRBV25-1 | ASRLGPSDAEAF
TRBV18 | ASSPQKGKNQPQH
TRBV7-2 | ASSLRGPRTGELF
TRBV27 | ASSRPGTGFDEQF
TRBV4-1 | ASSHQQGVNTEAF
TRBV9 | ASSVGGAEDLDNQPQH
TRBV2 | ASSPTVGYT
TRBV2 | ASSARASGGSGNTIY
TRBV24-1 | ATSDLDSFNEQF